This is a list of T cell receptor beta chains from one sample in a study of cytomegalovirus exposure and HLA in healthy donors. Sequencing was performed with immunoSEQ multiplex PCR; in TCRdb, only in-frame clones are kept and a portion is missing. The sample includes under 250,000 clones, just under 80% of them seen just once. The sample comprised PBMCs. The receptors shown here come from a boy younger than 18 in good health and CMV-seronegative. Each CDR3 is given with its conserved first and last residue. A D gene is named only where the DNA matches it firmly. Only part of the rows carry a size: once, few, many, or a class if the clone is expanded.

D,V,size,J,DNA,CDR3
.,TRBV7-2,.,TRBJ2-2,TGTGCCAGCAGTTTTTCCCGGTTGCTCGGCGGGGAGCTGTTTTTT,CASSFSRLLGGELFF
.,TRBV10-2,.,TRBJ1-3,TGCGCCAGCAGTGAGCGGGGGGGCTCTGGAAACACCATATATTTT,CASSERGGSGNTIYF
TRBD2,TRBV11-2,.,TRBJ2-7,TGTGCCAGCAGCTTACCCCTAGCGGGACCATACGAGCAGTACTTC,CASSLPLAGPYEQYF
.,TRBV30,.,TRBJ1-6,TGTGCCTGGAGTGTTTACGGTGCTCATAATTCACCCCTCCACTTT,CAWSVYGAHNSPLHF
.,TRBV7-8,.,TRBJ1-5,TGTGCCAGCAGCTTAGTAACGGGGTACTATCAGCCCCAGCATTTT,CASSLVTGYYQPQHF
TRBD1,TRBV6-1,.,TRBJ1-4,TGTGCCAGCAGTGAATGGACAGGGCTTAATGAAAAACTGTTTTTT,CASSEWTGLNEKLFF
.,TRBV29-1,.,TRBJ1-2,TGCAGCGTTGAATGGGGGCCCCAGGTCTTTGAGGGATATGGCTACACCTTC,CSVEWGPQVFEGYGYTF
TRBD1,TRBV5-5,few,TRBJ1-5,TGTGCCAGCAGCTTCGGACAGGGCGATCAGCCCCAGCATTTT,CASSFGQGDQPQHF
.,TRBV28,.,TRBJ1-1,TGTGCCAGCCCCCCCCCAGGGAACACTGAAGCTTTCTTT,CASPPPGNTEAFF
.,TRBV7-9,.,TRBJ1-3,TGTGCCAGCAGCTTTCAGGGGACCCCCATATATTTT,CASSFQGTPIYF
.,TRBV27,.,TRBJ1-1,TGTGCCAGCAGTTCCCCGCCACGGGAAGCTTTCTTT,CASSSPPREAFF
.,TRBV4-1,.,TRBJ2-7,TGCGCCAGCAGCCAAGAGTTCCGCGGAGAGCAGTACTTC,CASSQEFRGEQYF
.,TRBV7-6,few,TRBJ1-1,TGTGCCAGCAGCCCCCGGCCGTTAACGGGGAACACTGAAGCTTTCTTT,CASSPRPLTGNTEAFF
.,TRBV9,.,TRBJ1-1,TGTGCCAGCAGACGAACGGGGAGCACTGAAGCTTTCTTT,CASRRTGSTEAFF
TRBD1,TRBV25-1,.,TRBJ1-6,TGTGCCAGCTCGACGACAGGGTATAATTCACCCCTCCACTTT,CASSTTGYNSPLHF
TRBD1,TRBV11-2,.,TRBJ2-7,TGTGCCAGCAGCCTCGACAGGGATTACGAGCAGTACTTC,CASSLDRDYEQYF
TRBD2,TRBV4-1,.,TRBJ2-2,TGCGCCAGCAGCCAAGACGCGCGGGAGTTCACCGGGGAGCTGTTTTTT,CASSQDAREFTGELFF
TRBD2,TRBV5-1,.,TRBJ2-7,TGCGCCAGCAGCTTGACGGCGGGGGACTACGAGCAGTACTTC,CASSLTAGDYEQYF
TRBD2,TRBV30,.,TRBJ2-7,TGTGCCTGGTCCATCTTAGGACTAGCGGGGGCCTCCTACGAGCAGTACTTC,CAWSILGLAGASYEQYF
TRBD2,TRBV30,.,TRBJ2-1,TGTGCCTGGAGTCCCTCGACTAGCGCCCACAATGAGCAGTTCTTC,CAWSPSTSAHNEQFF
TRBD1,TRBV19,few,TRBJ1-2,TGTGCCAGTAGTAAAACCGACAGGGCGGACTATGGCTACACCTTC,CASSKTDRADYGYTF
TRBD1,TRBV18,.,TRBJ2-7,TGTGCCAGCTCACCTCGACGACAGGGGAGCTCCTACGAGCAGTACTTC,CASSPRRQGSSYEQYF
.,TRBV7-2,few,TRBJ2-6,TGTGCCAGCAGCTTAGCTCCCAGCTCTGGGGCCAACGTCCTGACTTTC,CASSLAPSSGANVLTF
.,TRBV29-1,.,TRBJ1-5,TGCAGCGTTGGACAGGACAATCAGCCCCAGCATTTT,CSVGQDNQPQHF
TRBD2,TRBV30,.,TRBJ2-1,TGCGCCTGGAGCGGACTAGCGGGGAGCTCCTACAATGAGCAGTTCTTC,CAWSGLAGSSYNEQFF
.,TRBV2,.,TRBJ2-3,TGTGCCAGCAGTGACCTCCCGGGTAGCACAGATACGCAGTATTTT,CASSDLPGSTDTQYF
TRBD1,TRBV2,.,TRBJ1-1,TGTGCCACACGACAGGGACGAAGGGCTTTCTTT,CATRQGRRAFF
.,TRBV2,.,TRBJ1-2,TGTGCCAGCAGTGAATGGGGGCAGAAGTACAACTATGGCTACACCTTC,CASSEWGQKYNYGYTF
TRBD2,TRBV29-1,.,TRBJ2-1,TGCAGCGTCCTGAGCGGGAGACCCTACAATGAGCAGTTCTTC,CSVLSGRPYNEQFF
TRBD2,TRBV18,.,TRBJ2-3,TGTGCCAGCTCATCGGGACTAGGTAGAGGACATGCAGATACGCAGTATTTT,CASSSGLGRGHADTQYF
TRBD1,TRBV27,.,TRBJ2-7,TGTGCCAGCATCTTCACAGGGGGCACACCGTACGAGCAGTACTTC,CASIFTGGTPYEQYF
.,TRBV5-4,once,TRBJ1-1,TGTGCCAGCAGCTTGGGTCCGGACAGCAGTTATATGAACACTGAAGCTTTCTTT,CASSLGPDSSYMNTEAFF
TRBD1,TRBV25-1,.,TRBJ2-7,TGTGCCAGCAGCTTCACAGGGGCCGACGAGCAGTACTTC,CASSFTGADEQYF
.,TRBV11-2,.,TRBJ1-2,TGTGCCAGCAGCCGCAGACAGAACTATGGCTACACCTTC,CASSRRQNYGYTF
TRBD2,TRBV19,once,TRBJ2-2,TGTGCCAGTAATCGCGGCCGGGCTAGCGGGAACACCGGGGAGCTGTTTTTT,CASNRGRASGNTGELFF
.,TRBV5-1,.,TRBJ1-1,TGCGCCAGCAGATTTGAACAGGGTATGGGAGTGAACACTGAAGCTTTCTTT,CASRFEQGMGVNTEAFF
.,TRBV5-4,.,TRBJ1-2,TGTGCCAGCAGCCCCGCGTTAGGCTACACCTTC,CASSPALGYTF
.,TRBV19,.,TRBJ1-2,TGTGCCAGTAGTAAGGCTAAGGGGGACTATGGCTACACCTTC,CASSKAKGDYGYTF
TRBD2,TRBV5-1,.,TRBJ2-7,TGCGCCAGCAGCTTGAATGCGGGGGGGGATTTCGACTACGAGCAGTACTTC,CASSLNAGGDFDYEQYF
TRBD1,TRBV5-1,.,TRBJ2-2,TGCGCCAGCAGCTGGACAGGGGCAAGCACCGGGGAGCTGTTTTTT,CASSWTGASTGELFF
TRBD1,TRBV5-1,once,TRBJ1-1,TGCGCCAGCAGCTTGCTTGTATGGCAGGGGGCGAGGTGGGCCACTGAAGCTTTCTTT,CASSLLVWQGARWATEAFF
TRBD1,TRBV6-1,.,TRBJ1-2,TGTGCCAGCAGTGGCCGACAGGGGAATTTCGGCGGCTACACCTTC,CASSGRQGNFGGYTF
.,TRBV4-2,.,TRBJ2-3,TGTGCCAGCGGGCAGGAGGAGAGCACAGATACGCAGTATTTT,CASGQEESTDTQYF
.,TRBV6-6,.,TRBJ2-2,TGTGCCAGCAAACCCCCCCCAGTGAACACCGGGGAGCTGTTTTTT,CASKPPPVNTGELFF
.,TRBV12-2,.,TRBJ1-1,TGTGCAAGTCGCTTAGGACAGCCCAGCTTGAACACTGAAGCTTTCTTT,CASRLGQPSLNTEAFF
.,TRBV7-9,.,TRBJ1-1,TGTTCCAGCAGCTTCGACGGTCGGGGAGCTTTCTTT,CSSSFDGRGAFF
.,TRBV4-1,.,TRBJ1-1,TGCGCCAGCAGCCAGGCATCGGGAGCTTTCTTT,CASSQASGAFF
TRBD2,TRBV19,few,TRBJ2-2,TGTGCCAGTAGTATTCTAGCGGCTCACACCGGGGAGCTGTTTTTT,CASSILAAHTGELFF
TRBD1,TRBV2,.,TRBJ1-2,TGTGCCAGCAGCCCCCGGGACAGGGGGAACTATGGCTACACCTTC,CASSPRDRGNYGYTF
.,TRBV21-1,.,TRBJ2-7,TGTGCCAGCAGCAAAGCAAAGCCTGGGACAGCTTTCCCCTACGAGCAGTACTTC,CASSKAKPGTAFPYEQYF
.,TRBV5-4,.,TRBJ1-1,TGTGCTTTCTGCCAGGGCAGGGGCGTCACTGAAGCTTTCTTT,CAFCQGRGVTEAFF
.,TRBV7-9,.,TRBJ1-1,TGTGCCAGCAGCTTAGCCCCACTTTCAACTAGGACTGAAGCTTTCTTT,CASSLAPLSTRTEAFF